The 10 T cell receptor beta chains given below trace back to one sample, sequenced in a study of breast tumors, draining lymph nodes, adjacent tissues. From the multiplex PCR reads, TCRdb called clonotypes with MiXCR, one entry per CDR3 protein. The sample records 100,000 or so distinct CDR3 sequences, over 20% being singletons. Axillary draining lymph nodes of breast cancer patients supplied the node samples. The sample taken for sequencing was axillary lymph node tissue. All receptors come from a female donor with breast cancer. Some clones in this sample may be carry-over from other donors' samples.

The rearrangement uses TRBV27 and TRBJ2-3; maybe TRBD1 (6 bases). Germline loops: CDR1 MNHEY, CDR2 SMNVEV (reference sequence). There are 14 residues in the CDR3. V dropped 6 bases and J dropped 0 bases, with 10 bases sitting between them. Written as DNA, the CDR3 is TGTGCCAGCAGGTACAGGGCAAGCACAGATACGCAGTATTTT. Translating gives CASRYRASTDTQYF.

About this clonotype: Its ends do not fully match the called genes, so a read error is possible. V and J are TRBV20-1 and TRBJ2-5; no clear D. Germline lookup yields CDR1 DFQATT and CDR2 SNEGSKA (reference sequence). This CDR3 is 14 amino acids long. CDR3 nucleotide sequence: TGCAGTGCTAGAGCTATAGTTGGAGAAGAGACCCTGCACTTC. It is translated as CSARAIVGEETLHF.

This clonotype was seen many times. V is TRBV20-1 and J is TRBJ2-5; no reliable D call. V was cut by 3 bases and J by 2 bases, with 7 bases left in between. This CDR3 region has 12 residues. CDR1 is DFQATT and CDR2 is SNEGSKA in the germline V gene (reference sequence). The CDR3 bases are TGCAGTGCTAGGGACGTACAAGAGACCCAGTACTTC. Its translation is CSARDVQETQYF.

This clonotype was detected ten times or more. CDR3 DNA: TGTGCCAGCAGCCAAGAATCGGGATCTGGGCAAAAACTGTTTTTT. This encodes CASSQESGSGQKLFF. The rearrangement uses TRBV14 and TRBJ1-4; D is undetermined. Germline assignment: CDR1 SGHDN and CDR2 FVKESK. V lost 0 bases to trimming and J lost 9 bases, with 14 bases between them. CDR3 length: 15 amino acids. Based on the CDR3 plus reference TRBV14 and TRBJ1-4, the full variable domain is EAGVTQFPSHSVIEKGQTVTLRCDPISGHDNLYWYRRVMGKEIKFLLHFVKESKQDESGMPNNRFLAERTGGTYSTLKVQPAELEDSGVYFCASSQESGSGQKLFFGSGTQLSVL.

The sample holds a few counts of this clonotype. V and J are TRBV7-9 and TRBJ2-6; 7 bases are a match to TRBD1. This CDR3 region has 16 residues. Germline assignment: CDR1 SEHNR and CDR2 FQNEAQ (reference sequence). V trimming: 3 bases; J trimming: 1 base; junction bases outside the gene matches: 3. The DNA for the CDR3 is TGTGCCAGCAGCTTGGGGACAGTATCTGGGGCCAACGTCCTGACTTTC. This translates into CASSLGTVSGANVLTF.

The sample holds many counts of this clonotype. The chain combines TRBV20-1 with TRBJ2-7; D not resolved. V shed 1 base and J shed 6 bases, with 4 bases lying between them. This CDR3 comprises 10 residues. The germline CDR1 and CDR2 sequences are DFQATT and SNEGSKA (reference sequence). Here the CDR3 DNA reads TGCAGTGCTAGAGTCGGCGAGCAGTACTTC. Translated, it gives CSARVGEQYF.

This clonotype has at least ten counts. This chain uses TRBV7-9 with TRBJ2-1, with D perhaps TRBD2 (5 bases). The V end was cut by 2 bases, the J end by 7 bases, with 18 bases between. The CDR3 is 16 residues long. The germline V gene encodes CDR1 SEHNR and CDR2 FQNEAQ (reference sequence). The CDR3 sequence: CASSLPPAGIQNEQFF. The CDR3 bases are TGTGCCAGCAGCTTACCCCCGGCGGGCATACAGAATGAGCAGTTCTTC.

This clonotype was counted only a few times. A clone one base away is much larger, so this may be a read error. The J gene is TRBJ2-1, the V gene TRBV11-2, with unresolved D. Between the trimmed V and J ends, which lost 5 bases and 8 bases, there was a span of 19 bases. CDR1 is SGHAT, CDR2 FQNNGV, per germline. CDR3 length equals 15 residues. CDR3 bases: TGTGCCAGCAGCCCAGCAGGCCGAAGTAGGTATGAGCAGTTCTTC. This translates into CASSPAGRSRYEQFF. The full variable domain, its missing parts supplied by reference TRBV11-2 and TRBJ2-1, is EAGVAQSPRYKIIEKRQSVAFWCNPISGHATLYWYQQILGQGPKLLIQFQNNGVVDDSQLPKDRFSAERLKGVDSTLKIQPAKLEDSAVYLCASSPAGRSRYEQFFGPGTRLTVL.

The sample holds many counts of this clonotype. The chain combines TRBV28 with TRBJ1-2; D is unresolved. CDR1 and CDR2 from the germline V gene are MDHEN and SYDVKM. This CDR3 has 12 residues. The V gene lost 4 bases and the J gene lost 8 bases, with 11 bases spanning the gap. For the CDR3, the DNA is TGTGCCAGCAGTTCCGGACTCGGGGGCTACACCTTC. Translation gives CASSSGLGGYTF.

At least ten counts were recorded for this clonotype. The rearrangement joins TRBV7-8 to TRBJ1-2; D remains ambiguous. This CDR3 comprises 14 residues. The V end lost 1 base, the J end lost 4 bases, and 10 bases lay between the germline ends. Per the germline V gene, CDR1 is SGHVS and CDR2 is FQNEAQ. CDR3 coding DNA: TGTGCCAGCAGCTTAGGGCGGACCGGCTATGGCTACACCTTC. Amino acid sequence: CASSLGRTGYGYTF.